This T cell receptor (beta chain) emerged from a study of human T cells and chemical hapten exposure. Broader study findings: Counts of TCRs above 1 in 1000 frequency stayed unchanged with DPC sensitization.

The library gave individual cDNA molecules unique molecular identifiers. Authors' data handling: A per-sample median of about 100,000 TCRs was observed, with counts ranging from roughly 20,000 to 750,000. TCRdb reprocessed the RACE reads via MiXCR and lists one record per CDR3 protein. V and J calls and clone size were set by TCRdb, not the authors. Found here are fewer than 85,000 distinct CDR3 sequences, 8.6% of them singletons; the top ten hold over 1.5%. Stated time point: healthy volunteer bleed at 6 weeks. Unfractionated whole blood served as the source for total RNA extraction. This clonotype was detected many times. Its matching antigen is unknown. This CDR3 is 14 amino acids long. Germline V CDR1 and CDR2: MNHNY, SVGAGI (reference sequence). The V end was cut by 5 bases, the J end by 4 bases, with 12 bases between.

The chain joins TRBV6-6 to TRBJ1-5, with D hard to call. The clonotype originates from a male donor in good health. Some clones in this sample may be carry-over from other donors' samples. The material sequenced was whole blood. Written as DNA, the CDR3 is TGTGCCAGCAGTGAGCCCCTGGGGAATCAGCCCCAGCATTTT. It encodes CASSEPLGNQPQHF.